Included here is one T cell receptor beta chain sequence, with context. The target antigen is unknown. In germline, CDR1 is MNHNY, CDR2 SVGAGI (reference sequence). Trimming shortened V by 5 bases and J by 2 bases, and 12 bases separated the two germline ends. The CDR3 extends over 14 amino acids. The record originates from a study of OX40 agonist ivuxolimab in advanced cancers. The overall study: At doses from 0.01 to 10 mg/kg, patients were given intravenous ivuxolimab every 2 weeks. Age averaged 60 years (range about 23 to 85), and around 78% were male. Study results and limitations: The study found that CD8+ T cells averaged more expanded clones than CD4+.

Only in-frame clones appear in the TCRdb table, and some are missing; sequencing was by immunoSEQ multiplex PCR. In the table there are 40,000 to 65,000 clones, approximately 90% of which are singletons. The receptor's source is an adult with an advanced solid tumor such as melanoma, head and neck, liver or kidney cancer. Sequenced here: CD4+ or CD8+ T cells sorted from blood, sampled in a trial of the OX40 agonist ivuxolimab. The chain joins TRBV6-6 to TRBJ1-2, with D possibly TRBD1 on 5 matching bases. CDR3 sequence (DNA): TGTGCCAGCAGTCAATGGGACGGAAACTATGGCTACACCTTC. Amino acid sequence: CASSQWDGNYGYTF.